Following are 17 T cell receptor beta chains from one sample sequenced in a study of control samples from healthy donors and cancer patients. Assay: immunoSEQ multiplex PCR; the TCRdb copy retains only in-frame clones and omits some. Here the sample spans 150,000 or so clones, about 93% being singletons. Sequencing was performed on blood. These receptors came from a woman aged 55 to 70 in good health.

The CDR3: CASSPGTYQETQYF. Here the CDR3 DNA reads TGTGCCAGCTCACCAGGGACGTACCAAGAGACCCAGTACTTC. This chain uses TRBV18 with TRBJ2-5; perhaps D is TRBD1 or TRBD2 (5 bases each). The CDR3 sequence is 14 residues long. Per the germline V gene, CDR1 is KGHSH and CDR2 is LQKENI. V was shortened by 2 bases and J by 0 bases, with 7 bases between the two germline ends. Filled out from reference TRBV18 and TRBJ2-5, the complete variable domain reads NAGVMQNPRHLVRRRGQEARLRCSPMKGHSHVYWYRQLPEEGLKFMVYLQKENIIDESGMPKERFSAEFPKEGPSILRIQQVVRGDSAAYFCASSPGTYQETQYFGPGTRLLVL.

The chain uses TRBV29-1 and TRBJ2-7; D gene uncertain. The CDR3 totals 11 residues. Trimming removed 3 bases at V and 5 bases at J, with 8 bases between. CDR1 is SQVTM and CDR2 is ANQGSEA in the germline V gene. This CDR3 reads CSVEKNDEQYF. The CDR3 DNA reads TGCAGCGTTGAGAAGAACGACGAGCAGTACTTC.

The CDR3 nucleotides are TGTGCCAGCAGCCAAGAAGCCCCGACAGGGGCTGGAAACACCATATATTTT. It specifies CASSQEAPTGAGNTIYF. The rearrangement uses TRBV3-1 (or the pseudogene TRBV3-2) and TRBJ1-3; 8 bases match TRBD1. Trimming at V came to 0 bases and at J to 2 bases, leaving 6 bases not matched to a gene. This CDR3 is 17 amino acids long. Germline CDR1 reads LGHDT; CDR2 reads YNNKEL (reference sequence).

The chain employs TRBV16 and TRBJ1-1; D ambiguous. There are 13 residues in the CDR3. V gave up 0 bases and J gave up 5 bases, with 7 bases separating them. Germline V gives CDR1 KGHSY, CDR2 FQNENV. CDR3 region: CASSQSTRTEAFF. CDR3 bases: TGTGCCAGCAGCCAATCGACCCGGACTGAAGCTTTCTTT.

This clone appeared a few times. The rearrangement links TRBV18 to TRBJ2-3, with 7 positions matching TRBD1. Trimming took 3 bases from V and 7 from J; bases not matched to a gene: 13. The CDR3 spans 16 residues. Germline V gives CDR1 KGHSH, CDR2 LQKENI. CDR3 protein: CASSPTGFSAAYTQYF. The CDR3 bases are TGTGCCAGCTCACCGACAGGGTTTTCCGCCGCCTATACGCAGTATTTT. The complete variable domain, with remaining parts taken from reference TRBV18 and TRBJ2-3, reads NAGVMQNPRHLVRRRGQEARLRCSPMKGHSHVYWYRQLPEEGLKFMVYLQKENIIDESGMPKERFSAEFPKEGPSILRIQQVVRGDSAAYFCASSPTGFSAAYTQYFGPGTRLTVL.

The chain employs TRBV5-4 and TRBJ1-2, with 7 bases that match TRBD1. Germline V CDR1 and CDR2: SGHNT, YYREEE (reference sequence). Trimming at V came to 4 bases and at J to 2 bases, leaving 14 bases not matched to a gene. CDR3 length equals 17 residues. The CDR3 here is CASSPGTAKSINYGYTF. In DNA, the CDR3 is TGTGCCAGCAGCCCAGGGACAGCGAAGTCCATCAACTATGGCTACACCTTC.

The chain uses TRBV5-1 and TRBJ1-6, with TRBD1 as a possible D gene (5 bases). Trimming took off 3 bases at V and 6 bases at J, with 16 bases between the two ends. This CDR3 is built from 16 residues. Looked up from germline, CDR1 is SGHRS and CDR2 is YFSETQ. As DNA, the CDR3 is TGCGCCAGCAGCTCGACCGGGACGGTCATTAATTCACCCCTCCACTTT. Translated, it gives CASSSTGTVINSPLHF.

The V gene is TRBV7-2, the J gene TRBJ1-3; D is perhaps TRBD1 (5 bases). There are 18 residues in the CDR3. V lost 0 bases and J lost 5, with 20 bases in between. Germline V lookup: CDR1 SGHTA, CDR2 FQGNSA. The CDR3 reads CASSLAISGRDLRNTIYF. The CDR3 DNA reads as TGTGCCAGCAGCTTAGCCATTTCGGGCAGGGATCTCCGAAACACCATATATTTT.

The chain is built from TRBV4-3 and TRBJ1-3; D perhaps matches TRBD1 (5 bases). The CDR3 is 15 residues long. The V end lost 0 bases, the J end lost 2 bases, and 8 bases lay between the germline ends. CDR1 is LGHNA and CDR2 is YSLEER in the germline V gene. The CDR3, as DNA: TGCGCCAGCAGCCAAGATCGGGGGGCTGGAAACACCATATATTTT. This encodes CASSQDRGAGNTIYF.

The chain joins TRBV7-9 to TRBJ1-2; 8 positions match TRBD1. After removal of 5 bases from V and 7 bases from J, the junction contained 12 bases not matched to a gene. Looked up from germline, CDR1 is SEHNR and CDR2 is FQNEAQ (reference sequence). The CDR3 is 15 amino acids. The chain's CDR3 is CASSPFGQGAGGYTF. CDR3 DNA sequence: TGTGCCAGCAGCCCTTTCGGGCAGGGGGCGGGTGGCTACACCTTC.

This clone was recorded once. The rearrangement uses TRBV12-3 or TRBV12-4 and TRBJ1-1; no reliable D call. CDR3 length: 13 amino acids. The V and J ends lost 4 bases and 1 base respectively, with 7 bases between them. CDR3 coding DNA: TGTGCCAGCAGTTCCCAGGCGAACACTGAAGCTTTCTTT. Translated: CASSSQANTEAFF.

This chain joins TRBV19 and TRBJ1-2; the match to TRBD1 covers 7 bases. CDR1 and CDR2 from the germline V gene are LNHDA and SQIVND (reference sequence). CDR3 length: 12 amino acids. Trimming took 7 bases from V and 4 from J; bases not matched to a gene: 3. The chain's CDR3 is CASTDRVYGYTF. CDR3 bases: TGTGCCAGTACAGACAGGGTCTATGGCTACACCTTC.

The chain employs TRBV2 and TRBJ2-5; 7 nucleotides line up with TRBD2. The CDR3 runs to 12 residues. In germline, CDR1 is SNHLY, CDR2 FYNNEI. Trimming at V came to 8 bases and at J to 4 bases, leaving 4 bases not matched to a gene. CDR3 loop: CASVGLVETQYF. The CDR3 region has the DNA TGTGCCAGCGTCGGACTAGTAGAGACCCAGTACTTC.

The chain employs TRBV6-5 and TRBJ1-5; no clear D gene. V dropped 8 bases and J dropped 4 bases, with 12 bases sitting between them. The CDR3 loop spans 13 amino acids. CDR1 and CDR2 (germline): MNHEY, SVGAGI. The CDR3 is CASGPRKNQPQHF. For the CDR3, the DNA is TGTGCCAGCGGGCCGCGAAAGAATCAGCCCCAGCATTTT.

V gene TRBV6-5 combines with J gene TRBJ1-1; D gene unclear. V was shortened by 5 bases and J by 0 bases, with 4 bases between the two germline ends. This CDR3 comprises 12 residues. Per the germline V gene, CDR1 is MNHEY and CDR2 is SVGAGI. The CDR3 bases are TGTGCCAGCAGTAACATGAACACTGAAGCTTTCTTT. Translation: CASSNMNTEAFF.

The V and J genes are TRBV4-3 and TRBJ1-6; D is unclear. This CDR3 has 16 residues. The germline V gene encodes CDR1 LGHNA and CDR2 YSLEER. V gave up 0 bases and J gave up 7 bases, with 13 bases separating them. CDR3 amino acids: CASSQDTGFGNSPLHF. The CDR3 region has the DNA TGCGCCAGCAGCCAAGATACCGGGTTCGGGAATTCACCCCTCCACTTT.

J is TRBJ1-1 and V is TRBV6-5; no firm D call. The CDR3 is 13 amino acids. The germline CDR1 and CDR2 sequences are MNHEY and SVGAGI. Trimming pared 6 bases from V and 5 bases from J, leaving 13 bases between. DNA of the CDR3: TGTGCCAGCAGCCGGGAAAGGGCTACTGAAGCTTTCTTT. This gives the protein CASSRERATEAFF.